These T cell receptor beta chains were read from a single sample in a study of blood T cell repertoires in COVID-19. Produced via immunoSEQ multiplex PCR; TCRdb's table is partial and in-frame only. Found here are hundreds of thousands of clones, 90% of them singletons; the top ten hold about 16%. Source material: PBMCs or T cells enriched from blood (not recorded which). These receptors all come from a man under 40 who had been exposed to COVID-19. Both conserved end residues are trimmed from each CDR3.

v_call: TRBV19
j_call: TRBJ2-1
cdr3_aa: ASSIEFVDNEQF

v_call: TRBV6-8
j_call: TRBJ1-2
cdr3_aa: ASGARAFLNYGYT

v_call: TRBV9
j_call: TRBJ2-7
cdr3_aa: ASSGGTGERGEQY

v_call: TRBV18
j_call: TRBJ2-7
cdr3_aa: ASSPNLGRETYEQY

v_call: TRBV5-1
j_call: TRBJ2-7
cdr3_aa: ASSPQGGRSVGEQY

v_call: TRBV3-1/TRBV3-2
j_call: TRBJ1-1
cdr3_aa: ASSQPPRDSQFMNTEAF

v_call: TRBV19
j_call: TRBJ1-4
cdr3_aa: ASSIMDRSAEKLF

v_call: TRBV5-5
j_call: TRBJ2-7
cdr3_aa: ASSPVRFRQGTPYEQY

v_call: TRBV4-2
j_call: TRBJ2-7
cdr3_aa: ASSQVLAGIIREQY

v_call: TRBV3-1/TRBV3-2
j_call: TRBJ2-1
cdr3_aa: ASSPDRGDYNEQF

v_call: TRBV6-2/TRBV6-3
j_call: TRBJ1-6
cdr3_aa: ASSYQDRPFTLH

v_call: TRBV7-6
j_call: TRBJ1-4
cdr3_aa: ASSPRDRGNEKLF

v_call: TRBV12-5
j_call: TRBJ1-4
cdr3_aa: ASAPQGASEKLF

v_call: TRBV19
j_call: TRBJ1-1
cdr3_aa: ASSPSGGAAF

v_call: TRBV5-1
j_call: TRBJ2-7
cdr3_aa: ASSLNSQGGYEQY

v_call: TRBV3-1/TRBV3-2
j_call: TRBJ1-2
cdr3_aa: ASSQDPGEGFLYGYT

v_call: TRBV4-2
j_call: TRBJ2-1
cdr3_aa: ASSQRTSGANEQF

v_call: TRBV21-1
j_call: TRBJ2-1
cdr3_aa: ASSSRDYNEQF

v_call: TRBV30
j_call: TRBJ1-5
cdr3_aa: AWSVGANQPQH

v_call: TRBV5-6
j_call: TRBJ2-7
cdr3_aa: ASSYVQGSYEQY

v_call: TRBV5-6
j_call: TRBJ2-7
cdr3_aa: ASSSPRQASYEQY

v_call: TRBV28
j_call: TRBJ2-1
cdr3_aa: ASSFQSGHVSYNEQF

v_call: TRBV6-2/TRBV6-3
j_call: TRBJ2-7
cdr3_aa: ASSGDSRYEQY